This TCR beta chain was recovered during a study of identical twins. Study-level points and caveats: There was an excess of low generation probability in the out-of-frame alpha sequences that twins shared. A lower insertion count was a feature of abundant cord blood beta clonotypes, with no such feature in memory repertoires.

TCRdb recomputed calls from the 5' RACE reads with MiXCR, one row per CDR3 protein. The data hold 430,000 or so distinct CDR3 sequences, with 20% to 25% observed a single time. As for this clonotype: Antigen specificity is unknown.

These data also formed part of another study, on T cells expressing NK-cell markers. That work states: Among CD8+ T cells from six donors, dominant NKG2C+ clonotypes accounted for roughly 1.0-7.0%. These clonotypes additionally ranked first within the CD3+CD56-NKG2C+ fraction of several donors.

The TCR sequence derives from a woman aged 18-30 years in good health. The specimen sequenced was CD4+ T cells sorted from blood.

CDR3 in DNA: TGTGCCAGCAGCCAAACTACAGATACGCAGTATTTT. Encoded protein: CASSQTTDTQYF. This chain connects TRBV3-1 to TRBJ2-3; no clear D gene. This CDR3 has 12 amino acids. Germline V gene sequence: CDR1 LGHDT, CDR2 YNNKEL (reference sequence). V was pared by 2 bases and J by 3 bases, with 3 bases between.